This record looks at one TCR beta chain sequence and its context. From germline, CDR1 is LNHDA and CDR2 SQIVND (reference sequence). V was cut by 6 bases and J by 6 bases, with 14 bases left in between. The CDR3 sequence is 13 residues long. This sample was taken from a study of blood T cell repertoires in COVID-19. The assay was immunoSEQ multiplex PCR, and TCRdb's table has in-frame clones only and misses some. Of 140,000 to 150,000 clones in the sample, 85% to 90% were seen once. The participants were between roughly 18 and 100 years old and came from under 25 US areas. Donors of Cohort 3 who recovered were those that had two negative PCRs, clearance, or symptom resolution.

The sequence derives from a man aged 55 to 70 who had recovered from COVID-19. This sequence joins TRBV19 and TRBJ1-2; a possible D gene is TRBD1 (6 bases). Sequencing was done on a sample of PBMCs or T cells enriched from blood (not recorded which). For the CDR3, the DNA is TGTGCCAGTAGAACAGACAGGCTTCATGGCTACACCTTC. It specifies CASRTDRLHGYTF.